This entry lists 16 T cell receptor beta chains sequenced from one sample in a study of T-cell memory formation after mild COVID-19. TCRdb re-called the 5' RACE reads with MiXCR, one entry per CDR3 protein. Here the sample spans around 250,000 distinct CDR3 sequences, approximately 15% being singletons. Input material: PBMCs or a T cell subset sorted from them (not recorded which). All receptors derive from an adult woman who had mild COVID-19 (a few samples of this study predate the infection). Cell type and time point are not known.

Only one count was recorded for this clonotype. The rearrangement uses TRBV3-1 and TRBJ2-1, with D hard to call. This CDR3 comprises 17 residues. Looked up from germline, CDR1 is LGHDT and CDR2 is YNNKEL (reference sequence). Trimming cost V 4 bases and J 6 bases, with 22 bases left between them. CDR3 loop: CASSRTPTPPVVNEQFF. In DNA form, the CDR3 reads TGTGCCAGCAGCCGTACCCCGACTCCCCCGGTTGTCAATGAGCAGTTCTTC.

This clonotype was seen only a few times. The genes are TRBV20-1 and TRBJ2-7; maybe TRBD2 (5 bases). Germline lookup yields CDR1 DFQATT and CDR2 SNEGSKA (reference sequence). The length of the CDR3 is 13 residues. V lost 4 bases, J lost 5 bases, and 15 bases lay in between. The CDR3 region is CSAKTGIPHEQYF. Here the CDR3 DNA reads TGCAGTGCTAAAACCGGGATACCCCACGAGCAGTACTTC.

In its sample, this clonotype was seen many times. The chain combines TRBV4-1 with TRBJ2-3; D not resolved. Germline CDR1 reads MGHRA; CDR2 reads YSYEKL. The CDR3 covers 12 residues. Trimming left V 4 bases short and J 4 bases short, with 6 bases between. The CDR3: CASSPQSDTQYF. The DNA of the CDR3 is TGCGCCAGCAGCCCGCAGTCAGATACGCAGTATTTT.

The V gene is TRBV5-1, the J gene TRBJ2-2; D uncertain. Trimming removed 4 bases at V and 1 base at J, with 11 bases between. The CDR3 covers 15 residues. CDR1 is SGHRS, CDR2 YFSETQ, per germline. In DNA form, the CDR3 reads TGCGCCAGCAGCGAGTTGTGGAAGAACACCGGGGAGCTGTTTTTT. It is translated as CASSELWKNTGELFF.

The chain joins TRBV24-1 to TRBJ2-3, with a tentative D call TRBD1 (6 bases). From germline, CDR1 is KGHDR and CDR2 SFDVKD. The CDR3 has 15 residues. The V end was cut by 4 bases, the J end by 0 bases, with 10 bases between. The CDR3 spells CATSDRGFSTDTQYF. CDR3 in DNA: TGTGCCACCAGTGACAGGGGATTTAGCACAGATACGCAGTATTTT.

The V and J genes are TRBV19 and TRBJ2-5; D is perhaps TRBD1 or TRBD2 (7 bases each). Germline V lookup: CDR1 LNHDA, CDR2 SQIVND (reference sequence). The V and J ends lost 4 bases and 0 bases respectively, with 15 bases between them. There are 16 residues in the CDR3. DNA of the CDR3: TGTGCCAGTAGTAAAAGGGGGCGGGGGAACCAAGAGACCCAGTACTTC. Protein: CASSKRGRGNQETQYF.

The rearrangement links TRBV12-3 or TRBV12-4 to TRBJ1-2; the D is unclear. V lost 4 bases, J lost 8 bases, and 14 bases lay in between. This CDR3 is 13 amino acids long. CDR3 amino acids: CASSSVRGGGYTF. The CDR3 DNA is TGTGCCAGCAGTTCAGTCCGGGGTGGCGGCTACACCTTC.

V and J are TRBV12-3 or TRBV12-4 and TRBJ1-2, with unresolved D. CDR3 length equals 15 residues. V lost 5 bases to trimming and J lost 10 bases, with 23 bases between them. In nucleotides, the CDR3 is TGTGCCAGCAGTCCCCCCTCTACAAGGGTCAGGTCCTACACCTTC. Translated: CASSPPSTRVRSYTF.

There are many counts of this clonotype. The chain links TRBV11-2 to TRBJ2-2; 8 nucleotides agree with TRBD2. Germline V gene lookup returns CDR1 SGHAT and CDR2 FQNNGV. The CDR3 sequence is 18 residues long. The V and J ends lost 5 bases and 4 bases, in that order; junction bases with no gene match: 15. The CDR3 DNA sequence: TGTGCCAGCAGCCCTCGTTTGAGCGGGAGATGGGGCACCGGGGAGCTGTTTTTT. This sequence encodes CASSPRLSGRWGTGELFF.

This clonotype has only a few counts. The chain has TRBV30 and TRBJ1-1; 7 nucleotides line up with TRBD1. CDR1 is GTSNPN, CDR2 SVGIG, per germline (reference sequence). The CDR3 is 16 residues long. Trimming removed 2 bases from V and 11 bases from J; junction bases left unmatched: 20. CDR3 coding DNA: TGTGCCTGGAGTCCCCCCGGTCGTGGCAGGGGGAGTCAGGCTTTCTTT. Residues: CAWSPPGRGRGSQAFF.

This clonotype was found a few times. J is TRBJ2-3 and V is TRBV5-1, with 10 nucleotides matching TRBD2. Per the germline V gene, CDR1 is SGHRS and CDR2 is YFSETQ. This CDR3 region has 16 residues. J was trimmed by 3 bases and V by 0 bases; bases with no gene match: 4. The CDR3 is CASSLAVLAGTDTQYF. For the CDR3, the DNA is TGCGCCAGCAGCTTGGCCGTACTAGCGGGGACAGATACGCAGTATTTT.

This clonotype turned up a few times. The genes are TRBV7-8 and TRBJ2-5; 9 bases match TRBD2. This CDR3 comprises 15 residues. Germline CDR1 SGHVS, CDR2 FQNEAQ. J gave up 5 bases and V 4 bases, and 8 bases lay outside the gene matches. CDR3 DNA: TGTGCCAGCAGCTCATTGACTAGCGGCGTGGAGACCCAGTACTTC. This gives the protein CASSSLTSGVETQYF.

This clonotype was counted a few times. The chain carries TRBV6-5 and TRBJ2-7; 10 positions agree with TRBD2. The CDR3 consists of 14 residues. The germline V gene encodes CDR1 MNHEY and CDR2 SVGAGI. Trimming took 8 bases from V and 7 from J; bases not matched to a gene: 11. CDR3 sequence: CASGKAGGPREQYF. The CDR3 nucleotides are TGTGCCAGCGGGAAAGCGGGAGGGCCGAGAGAGCAGTACTTC.

The sample holds a few counts of this clonotype. The J gene is TRBJ2-3, the V gene TRBV24-1; TRBD1 is a possible D gene (5 bases). The CDR3 runs to 15 residues. Germline CDR1 KGHDR, CDR2 SFDVKD. V lost 7 bases to trimming and J lost 0 bases, with 13 bases between them. In nucleotides, the CDR3 is TGTGCCACCAGAGACAGTTTAACTAGCACAGATACGCAGTATTTT. Protein: CATRDSLTSTDTQYF.

This clonotype has only a few counts. V is TRBV3-1 and J is TRBJ2-5; the D gene is possibly TRBD1 (5 bases). V lost 0 bases and J 7 bases, leaving 9 bases between the germline ends. There are 13 residues in the CDR3. Germline CDR1 reads LGHDT; CDR2 reads YNNKEL (reference sequence). This CDR3 is CASSQDRAWTQYF. The DNA for the CDR3 is TGTGCCAGCAGCCAAGACAGGGCATGGACCCAGTACTTC.

The sample holds many counts of this clonotype. The rearrangement links TRBV3-1 to TRBJ1-1; the D gene is possibly TRBD1 (6 bases). This CDR3 contains 12 residues. Trimming shortened V by 6 bases and J by 6 bases, and 11 bases separated the two germline ends. Germline V CDR1 and CDR2: LGHDT, YNNKEL (reference sequence). CDR3 amino acids: CASRQQGSEAFF. The DNA for the CDR3 is TGTGCCAGCAGGCAACAGGGTTCTGAAGCTTTCTTT.